This is a list of T cell receptor beta chains from one sample in a study of control samples from healthy donors and cancer patients. Repertoires were generated with immunoSEQ multiplex PCR, while TCRdb's copy carries only in-frame clones and drops some. The sample includes about 78,000 clones, roughly nine tenths of them seen just once. The specimen was blood. The receptors were gathered from a woman aged 55 to 70 in good health. Each CDR3 is given with its conserved first and last residue. A D gene is named only where the DNA matches it firmly. The size of a clone is reported for some rows only, either as once, few or many, or as a class for expanded clones.

abundance	d_gene	v_gene	j_gene	CDR3aa	CDR3nt
-	-	TRBV9	TRBJ1-2	CASSVGGTNYGYTF	TGTGCCAGCAGCGTAGGGGGCACTAACTATGGCTACACCTTC
-	TRBD2	TRBV3-1/TRBV3-2	TRBJ2-3	CASSHLAGGPGDTQYF	TGTGCCAGCAGCCACTTAGCGGGAGGGCCTGGAGATACGCAGTATTTT
-	TRBD1	TRBV5-8	TRBJ2-1	CASSRPGQGYNEQFF	TGTGCCAGCAGCAGACCGGGACAGGGATACAATGAGCAGTTCTTC
-	-	TRBV18	TRBJ1-3	CASSPVRISSGNTIYF	TGTGCCAGCTCACCAGTCCGGATAAGCTCTGGAAACACCATATATTTT
-	TRBD1	TRBV3-1/TRBV3-2	TRBJ2-7	CASSQPGQPAYEQYF	TGTGCCAGCAGCCAACCGGGACAGCCAGCCTACGAGCAGTACTTC
-	TRBD2	TRBV7-9	TRBJ2-1	CASSHLLQGLAYEQFF	TGTGCCAGCAGCCACCTCCTACAGGGACTAGCGTATGAGCAGTTCTTC
-	-	TRBV18	TRBJ2-7	CASSPQGWYEQYF	TGTGCCAGCTCACCCCAGGGGTGGTACGAGCAGTACTTC
-	TRBD2	TRBV11-2	TRBJ2-7	CASSFQLAGEGEQYF	TGTGCCAGCAGCTTCCAACTAGCGGGAGAGGGGGAGCAGTACTTC
-	-	TRBV28	TRBJ2-5	CASRKRLGQRTQYF	TGTGCCAGCAGAAAACGGTTGGGGCAGCGGACCCAGTACTTC
-	TRBD2	TRBV5-1	TRBJ2-7	CASSLGASGVSEQYF	TGCGCCAGCAGCTTGGGGGCTAGCGGGGTGAGTGAGCAGTACTTC
once	-	TRBV29-1	TRBJ1-1	CSVGGPAEAFF	TGCAGCGTGGGGGGGCCGGCTGAAGCTTTCTTT
once	-	TRBV6-6	TRBJ1-6	CASRDGTKYNSPLHF	TGTGCCAGCAGGGACGGAACCAAATATAATTCACCCCTCCACTTT
-	-	TRBV5-1	TRBJ1-1	CASSLETNTEAFF	TGCGCCAGCAGCTTGGAGACGAACACTGAAGCTTTCTTT
-	-	TRBV5-5	TRBJ1-6	CASSLAAGRSPLHF	TGTGCCAGCAGCTTGGCCGCAGGACGTTCACCCCTCCACTTT
-	-	TRBV28	TRBJ2-7	CASSGSSYEQYF	TGTGCCAGCAGCGGGAGCTCCTACGAGCAGTACTTC
-	TRBD1	TRBV10-3	TRBJ1-1	CAISDGQGAEAFF	TGTGCCATCAGTGATGGACAGGGGGCTGAAGCTTTCTTT
-	-	TRBV9	TRBJ1-4	CASSVEGQINEKLFF	TGTGCCAGCAGCGTAGAAGGTCAAATTAATGAAAAACTGTTTTTT
-	-	TRBV5-1	TRBJ2-7	CASRAGQSNPYEQYF	TGCGCCAGCCGAGCCGGACAGTCAAATCCCTACGAGCAGTACTTC
-	TRBD1	TRBV27	TRBJ2-3	CASSLSGRGQGDTQYF	TGTGCCAGCAGTTTAAGTGGCAGGGGGCAAGGAGATACGCAGTATTTT
-	-	TRBV2	TRBJ2-2	CASKGRENTGELFF	TGTGCCAGCAAAGGGAGAGAGAACACCGGGGAGCTGTTTTTT
-	-	TRBV19	TRBJ2-1	CASSGRGSWGEQFF	TGTGCCAGTAGTGGGCGGGGAAGCTGGGGTGAGCAGTTCTTC
once	-	TRBV27	TRBJ1-1	CASSRGPLNTEAFF	TGTGCCAGCAGCCGGGGCCCCCTGAACACTGAAGCTTTCTTT
-	TRBD2	TRBV29-1	TRBJ2-7	CSVSSGRAGHEQYF	TGCAGCGTTTCTAGCGGGAGGGCCGGCCACGAGCAGTACTTC
-	-	TRBV18	TRBJ1-5	CASSPVQAAWNQPQHF	TGTGCCAGCTCACCGGTTCAGGCAGCATGGAATCAGCCCCAGCATTTT
-	-	TRBV19	TRBJ2-1	CASSMRQGRGNEQFF	TGTGCCAGTAGTATGAGACAGGGGAGGGGAAATGAGCAGTTCTTC
once	-	TRBV19	TRBJ1-2	CASSRTADNYGYTF	TGTGCCAGTAGTAGGACAGCGGACAACTATGGCTACACCTTC
-	-	TRBV18	TRBJ2-7	CASSRTGTYEQYF	TGTGCCAGCTCACGAACAGGGACCTACGAGCAGTACTTC
-	TRBD1	TRBV12-5	TRBJ2-2	CASGLVEDRTTGELFF	TGTGCTAGTGGTTTGGTCGAGGACAGGACCACCGGGGAGCTGTTTTTT
-	-	TRBV29-1	TRBJ2-1	CSVPDRAYEQFF	TGCAGCGTACCCGACCGAGCGTATGAGCAGTTCTTC
once	TRBD1	TRBV4-3	TRBJ2-7	CASSQDRSLGDSYEQYF	TGCGCCAGCAGCCAAGATCGGTCCCTGGGGGACAGCTACGAGCAGTACTTC
-	-	TRBV9	TRBJ1-2	CASSVGQLTNYGYTF	TGTGCCAGCAGCGTAGGCCAACTAACTAACTATGGCTACACCTTC
-	TRBD2	TRBV4-2	TRBJ2-1	CASSPRRAGDYNEQFF	TGTGCCAGCAGCCCACGCAGAGCGGGAGACTACAATGAGCAGTTCTTC
-	-	TRBV7-2	TRBJ2-1	CASSLAGSSYNEQFF	TGTGCCAGCAGCTTAGCGGGGTCGTCCTACAATGAGCAGTTCTTC
once	TRBD1	TRBV6-1	TRBJ2-7	CASSESGRGIHEQYF	TGTGCCAGCAGTGAATCGGGCAGGGGGATCCACGAGCAGTACTTC
-	-	TRBV5-6	TRBJ1-2	CASSQGPWDYGYTF	TGTGCCAGCAGCCAGGGACCATGGGACTATGGCTACACCTTC
-	-	TRBV5-5	TRBJ1-4	CASSLKGDEKLFF	TGTGCCAGCAGCTTAAAGGGAGATGAAAAACTGTTTTTT
-	-	TRBV7-2	TRBJ1-2	CASSPDGNYGYTF	TGTGCCAGCAGCCCCGACGGGAACTATGGCTACACCTTC
-	-	TRBV11-2	TRBJ2-7	CASSLAGPTYEQYF	TGTGCCAGCAGCTTAGCGGGTCCCACCTACGAGCAGTACTTC
-	-	TRBV28	TRBJ1-5	CASSLWTVVGRRGNQPQHF	TGTGCCAGCAGTTTATGGACAGTTGTCGGGCGTCGGGGTAATCAGCCCCAGCATTTT
-	TRBD1	TRBV9	TRBJ1-1	CASSPGTVNTEAFF	TGTGCCAGCAGTCCCGGGACAGTCAACACTGAAGCTTTCTTT
-	-	TRBV7-2	TRBJ1-4	CASSLLLTGWGEKLFF	TGTGCCAGCAGCTTATTATTGACAGGATGGGGTGAAAAACTGTTTTTT
-	-	TRBV6-2/TRBV6-3	TRBJ1-1	CASSYLGITEAFF	TGTGCCAGCAGTTACTTAGGAATCACTGAAGCTTTCTTT